A selection of T cell receptor beta chains follows, all from one sample in a study of T cells in Graves' hyperthyroidism and ophthalmopathy. TCRdb processed the multiplex PCR reads anew with MiXCR; each CDR3 protein has one entry. This sample has about 400,000 distinct CDR3 sequences, with 14% to 15% found just once. Input material: blood. The receptors come from a woman aged 25-40 years with Graves' hyperthyroidism. CDR3s include the opening cysteine and the closing phenylalanine or tryptophan. A D gene is named only where the DNA matches it firmly. Expanded clones are given a class, and other clones once, few, many or no size at all.

abundance,d_gene,v_gene,j_gene,CDR3aa
.,.,TRBV19,TRBJ2-7,CASSIAAGNEQYF
.,TRBD2,TRBV7-2,TRBJ2-1,CASSPFGLAVYNEQFF
many,.,TRBV6-1,TRBJ2-1,CASRWGERHEQFF
.,.,TRBV12-3/TRBV12-4,TRBJ2-2,CASSLVMGIGELFF
.,TRBD2,TRBV13,TRBJ2-5,CASTISGRARETQYF
many,TRBD1,TRBV6-2/TRBV6-3,TRBJ1-2,CASSYEGQGIYGYTF
.,.,TRBV20-1,TRBJ1-1,CSAREGQPNTEAFF
few,.,TRBV6-2/TRBV6-3,TRBJ2-6,CASSYDSGANVLTF
few,.,TRBV6-1,TRBJ2-5,CASSGTGHPGETQYF
.,TRBD1,TRBV14,TRBJ1-2,CASSQRSPDRAGSGYTF
.,TRBD1,TRBV18,TRBJ2-7,CASSRPGQGSEQYF
few,.,TRBV5-1,TRBJ2-2,CASSYNSQNTGELFF
few,TRBD2,TRBV28,TRBJ2-1,CASSLYPPSGLGGNEQFF
many,.,TRBV2,TRBJ1-1,CASLIGRMNTEAFF
.,TRBD1,TRBV28,TRBJ1-5,CASRYGTGGGEPQHF
.,.,TRBV28,TRBJ1-2,CASSPSSGAGPYGYTF
many,.,TRBV6-1,TRBJ1-1,CASSSPLDTEAFF
many,TRBD2,TRBV18,TRBJ2-6,CASSPSTSGSTGANVLTF
.,.,TRBV29-1,TRBJ2-5,CSAGRAEETQYF
.,TRBD2,TRBV19,TRBJ2-2,CAGRLAASTGELVF
many,.,TRBV7-8,TRBJ2-7,CASSLIPGEGYEQYF
few,.,TRBV11-3,TRBJ2-1,CASSFRDTSFTDNEQFF
many,.,TRBV2,TRBJ2-3,CASEFHPYSSTDTQYF
.,TRBD2,TRBV7-9,TRBJ2-1,CASSLIAGYNEQFF
.,TRBD2,TRBV5-4,TRBJ2-3,CASSLSLAGGPGTQYF
.,TRBD1,TRBV20-1,TRBJ1-5,CSAGQEFNQPQHF
.,.,TRBV3-1,TRBJ2-7,CASSPSWYEQYF
many,.,TRBV27,TRBJ2-1,CASSLLGNNEQFF
.,.,TRBV19,TRBJ2-7,CASSIGSPGDEQYF
many,TRBD2,TRBV6-1,TRBJ2-7,CASSEVQAGESEQYF
many,.,TRBV5-1,TRBJ1-5,CASSLGQGGGGPQHF
few,.,TRBV18,TRBJ2-2,CASSPIENTGELFF
.,.,TRBV5-1,TRBJ2-7,CASSLAPGDHEQYF
few,.,TRBV20-1,TRBJ2-2,CSASHPLSGNTGELFF
few,.,TRBV6-1,TRBJ2-3,CALSGNTDTQYF
.,.,TRBV28,TRBJ1-1,CASSLPELPPTEAFF
many,.,TRBV18,TRBJ2-3,CASSPPVSTDTQYF
many,.,TRBV6-2/TRBV6-3,TRBJ1-5,CASSTQGSHQPQHF